These 25 T cell receptor beta chains share one sample of origin, sequenced in a study of TIL therapy for anti-PD-1-resistant metastatic lung cancer. This was the immunoSEQ v3 assay. Profiling relied on immunoSEQ multiplex PCR, and the TCRdb table lists in-frame clones only, not all of them. The sample includes tens of thousands of clones, roughly 84% of them seen just once. Stated time point: pre-treatment sample, taken before nivolumab and TIL therapy. The sample consisted of blood, taken at baseline. These receptors originate from a person between 25 and 79 years old with non-small cell lung cancer.

This clone was counted once. The V and J genes are TRBV28 and TRBJ2-7, with TRBD2 matching 8 bases. The CDR3 sequence is 14 residues long. Looked up from germline, CDR1 is MDHEN and CDR2 is SYDVKM. The junction had 2 bases not matched to a gene; V was cut back by 2 bases and J by 2 bases. The CDR3 protein is CASSLVAGPYEQYF. The CDR3 coding sequence is TGTGCCAGCAGTTTAGTAGCGGGGCCCTACGAGCAGTACTTC.

V gene TRBV28 combines with J gene TRBJ1-2; D possibly corresponds to TRBD1 (6 bases). The V end lost 2 bases, the J end lost 6 bases, and 13 bases lay between the germline ends. There are 14 residues in the CDR3. Germline CDR1 reads MDHEN; CDR2 reads SYDVKM. The CDR3 nucleotides are TGTGCCAGCAGTTTAGGGGGGGGCGATGATGGCTACACCTTC. Protein: CASSLGGGDDGYTF.

The gene calls are TRBV4-1 and TRBJ1-2; no definite D call. The germline CDR1 and CDR2 sequences are MGHRA and YSYEKL. The CDR3 sequence is 17 residues long. V was clipped by 0 bases and J by 0 bases, with 14 bases between them. In DNA form, the CDR3 reads TGCGCCAGCAGCCAAGATCCCCAGGCCGGACCTAACTATGGCTACACCTTC. This encodes CASSQDPQAGPNYGYTF.

The chain joins TRBV5-8 to TRBJ1-2, with D perhaps TRBD1 (6 bases). Germline V gene lookup returns CDR1 SGHTS and CDR2 YDEGEE. The CDR3 length is 9 residues. V lost 9 bases and J 12 bases, leaving 12 bases between the germline ends. The CDR3 DNA is TGTGCCACCGGATCAGGGGACACCTTC. Translating it yields CATGSGDTF.

J is TRBJ1-2 and V is TRBV28; D gene unclear. V dropped 1 base and J dropped 0 bases, with 6 bases sitting between them. The germline V gene has CDR1 MDHEN and CDR2 SYDVKM. This CDR3 contains 14 residues. CDR3 sequence reads: CASSLSVTNYGYTF. The CDR3 DNA reads TGTGCCAGCAGTTTATCAGTCACTAACTATGGCTACACCTTC.

The chain couples TRBV12-2 to TRBJ2-5; the table's D call, TRBD2, has no DNA check behind it. TRBV12-2 is a pseudogene. The CDR3 is 16 residues long. In DNA form, the CDR3 reads TGTGCAAGTCGCTCCAGAGCGGGTGGGGAGCAGGAGACCCAGTACTTC. This sequence encodes CASRSRAGGEQETQYF.

The chain uses TRBV5-1 and TRBJ2-2; TRBD1 might be the D (6 bases). Germline assignment: CDR1 SGHRS and CDR2 YFSETQ. The ends were cut back, 3 bases at V and 8 bases at J, with 14 bases in the middle. CDR3 size: 14 residues. In DNA, the CDR3 is TGCGCCAGCAGCTCGCCCAACAGGGCGGGGGAGCTGTTTTTT. It is translated as CASSSPNRAGELFF. The full variable domain, rest sourced from reference TRBV5-1 and TRBJ2-2, is KAGVTQTPRYLIKTRGQQVTLSCSPISGHRSVSWYQQTPGQGLQFLFEYFSETQRNKGNFPGRFSGRQFSNSRSEMNVSTLELGDSALYLCASSSPNRAGELFFGEGSRLTVL.

V and J are TRBV3-1 (or the pseudogene TRBV3-2) and TRBJ2-1; D is perhaps TRBD2 (6 bases). CDR3 length: 13 residues. Trimming removed 6 bases from V and 3 bases from J, with 9 bases in between. Germline values: CDR1 LGHDT, CDR2 YNNKEL (reference sequence). CDR3 sequence (DNA): TGTGCCAGCAGGTCCGGGGGCTACAATGAGCAGTTCTTC. Translating gives CASRSGGYNEQFF.

V is TRBV9 and J is TRBJ2-7, with TRBD1 matching over 10 bases. The CDR3 totals 15 residues. V lost 0 bases to trimming and J lost 4 bases; unmatched junction nucleotides: 4. The V gene's germline CDR1 is SGDLS and CDR2 YYNGEE. The CDR3 is CASSVVDRGPYEQYF. CDR3 sequence (DNA): TGTGCCAGCAGCGTAGTAGACAGGGGGCCTTACGAGCAGTACTTC.

The genes are TRBV12-3 or TRBV12-4 and TRBJ2-2; TRBD1 is a possible D gene (5 bases). Trimming pared 8 bases from V and 8 bases from J, leaving 12 bases between. The CDR3 contains 12 residues. The CDR3 DNA follows: TGTGCCAGCTATTCAGGGTCAGGGGAGCTGTTTTTT. Translated, it gives CASYSGSGELFF.

The chain uses TRBV6-5 and TRBJ1-2, with a possible D match to TRBD1 (6 bases). The V gene lost 6 bases and the J gene lost 8 bases, with 16 bases spanning the gap. Germline V CDR1 and CDR2: MNHEY, SVGAGI. The CDR3 extends over 13 amino acids. The CDR3 sequence is CASSLQGFRGYTF. The CDR3 DNA follows: TGTGCCAGCAGCCTACAGGGCTTCCGAGGCTACACCTTC.

This clone has just one count. In DNA form, the CDR3 reads TGTGCCAGCAGCTTGCTCCTAGTCCCCTCCAATGAGCAGTTCTTC. It translates to CASSLLLVPSNEQFF. This chain joins TRBV5-4 and TRBJ2-1; D not certain. Germline-derived CDR1 and CDR2 are SGHNT and YYREEE (reference sequence). The ends were cut back, 1 base at V and 6 bases at J, with 14 bases in the middle. The CDR3 sequence is 15 residues long.

Details on this clone: Other DNA sequences within the sample encode an identical CDR3. The genes are TRBV5-1 and TRBJ1-1; D is unclear. This CDR3 is built from 13 residues. The ends were cut back, 2 bases at V and 2 bases at J, with 7 bases in the middle. Germline V CDR1 and CDR2: SGHRS, YFSETQ. The CDR3 coding sequence is TGCGCCAGCAGCTTAGGAGGAAACACTGAAGCTTTCTTT. This translates into CASSLGGNTEAFF.

This clone was observed once. The chain combines TRBV14 with TRBJ1-4; D is uncertain. Germline CDR1 is SGHDN and CDR2 is FVKESK. V was shortened by 8 bases and J by 7 bases, with 11 bases between the two germline ends. CDR3 size: 12 residues. The CDR3 loop reads CASAKGAEKLFF. CDR3 DNA: TGTGCCAGCGCCAAGGGAGCTGAAAAACTGTTTTTT.

V usage is TRBV6-5 and J usage is TRBJ2-1; 12 nucleotides align to TRBD2. This CDR3 spans 16 amino acids. Unmatched junction bases numbered 5, after V lost 1 base and J lost 7 bases. Germline V gives CDR1 MNHEY, CDR2 SVGAGI. For the CDR3, the DNA is TGTGCCAGCAGTTACTTGACTAGCGGGGGAGGGAATGAGCAGTTCTTC. It specifies CASSYLTSGGGNEQFF.

The chain combines TRBV2 with TRBJ1-1; TRBD1 agrees at 9 bases. CDR1 is SNHLY, CDR2 FYNNEI, per germline. There are 13 residues in the CDR3. Trimming removed 11 bases from V and 3 bases from J; junction bases left unmatched: 7. Here the CDR3 reads CAYSRDRDTEAFF. CDR3 DNA: TGTGCCTACTCCCGGGACAGGGACACTGAAGCTTTCTTT. Based on the CDR3 plus reference TRBV2 and TRBJ1-1, the full variable domain is EPEVTQTPSHQVTQMGQEVILRCVPISNHLYFYWYRQILGQKVEFLVSFYNNEISEKSEIFDDQFSVERPDGSNFTLKIRSTKLEDSAMYFCAYSRDRDTEAFFGQGTRLTVV.

The gene calls are TRBV2 and TRBJ2-1; TRBD2 matches 11 bases. Per germline, CDR1 SNHLY and CDR2 FYNNEI. V was clipped by 8 bases and J by 4 bases; unmatched bases: 4. This CDR3 contains 14 residues. CDR3 region: CASLTSGGYNEQFF. The CDR3 bases are TGTGCCAGCTTAACTAGCGGGGGATACAATGAGCAGTTCTTC.

The rearrangement uses TRBV5-1 and TRBJ2-1; D gene uncertain. This CDR3 is 15 amino acids long. Germline CDR1 and CDR2: SGHRS and YFSETQ. V dropped 4 bases and J dropped 0 bases, with 11 bases sitting between them. CDR3 in amino acids: CASSMVGSSYNEQFF. The CDR3 DNA reads TGCGCCAGCAGCATGGTCGGTAGCTCCTACAATGAGCAGTTCTTC.

This clone was seen a few times. V usage is TRBV4-1 and J usage is TRBJ2-2, with D possibly being TRBD1 (6 bases). With 4 bases removed from V and 5 bases from J, the gap between germline ends came to 14 bases. The CDR3 totals 15 residues. The germline gives CDR1 MGHRA, CDR2 YSYEKL. DNA of the CDR3: TGCGCCAGCAGCCCGACAGGAAGTTTTACCGGGGAGCTGTTTTTT. It is translated as CASSPTGSFTGELFF.

V usage is TRBV15 and J usage is TRBJ2-3; TRBD2 is a possible D gene (6 bases). In germline, CDR1 is LNHNV, CDR2 YYDKDF (reference sequence). This CDR3 spans 15 amino acids. Trimming stripped 1 base from V and 2 bases from J, with 10 bases between. The DNA of the CDR3 is TGTGCCACCAGCAGAGGCGGGATGTCCACAGATACGCAGTATTTT. Protein product: CATSRGGMSTDTQYF.

This clone was detected only a few times. The chain couples TRBV6-6 to TRBJ2-3, with TRBD1 matching over 7 bases. Germline V gene data show CDR1 as MNHNY and CDR2 as SVGAGI (reference sequence). V lost 6 bases and J lost 2; bases outside the gene matches: 14. The CDR3 spans 17 residues. This chain's CDR3 is CASSRGFTGDLTDTQYF. The CDR3 bases are TGTGCCAGCAGCCGAGGGTTCACAGGGGACCTCACAGATACGCAGTATTTT.

The chain joins TRBV7-2 to TRBJ1-1; the match to TRBD1 covers 7 bases. The CDR3 is made up of 15 amino acids. Germline CDR1 is SGHTA and CDR2 is FQGNSA. Losses at the gene ends were 1 base for V and 3 bases for J; bases not matched to a gene: 5. The CDR3 DNA sequence: TGTGCCAGCAGCTTAGAGGGACAGACTTACACTGAAGCTTTCTTT. Protein sequence: CASSLEGQTYTEAFF.

V is TRBV30 and J is TRBJ1-5, with TRBD1 as a possible D gene (6 bases). This CDR3 spans 14 amino acids. Trimming cost V 1 base and J 3 bases, with 10 bases left between them. CDR1 and CDR2 from the germline V gene are GTSNPN and SVGIG (reference sequence). CDR3 DNA: TGTGCCTGGAGTGAGGGACACAACAATCAGCCCCAGCATTTT. Protein product: CAWSEGHNNQPQHF.

The gene calls are TRBV11-2 and TRBJ1-2; D possibly corresponds to TRBD1 (5 bases). Germline V gene sequence: CDR1 SGHAT, CDR2 FQNNGV. V was clipped by 0 bases and J by 3 bases, with 11 bases between them. CDR3 length equals 15 residues. The CDR3: CASSLDPSGYYGYTF. DNA for the CDR3: TGTGCCAGCAGCTTAGATCCTTCAGGGTACTATGGCTACACCTTC.

The chain employs TRBV28 and TRBJ2-7, with 13 bases matching TRBD2. In germline, CDR1 is MDHEN, CDR2 SYDVKM. This CDR3 contains 15 residues. With V trimmed by 5 bases and J by 9 bases, 10 bases remained unmatched. The CDR3 DNA sequence: TGTGCCAGCAGTCGTCAACTAGCGGGAGGGCCCGCGCAGTACTTC. Its translation is CASSRQLAGGPAQYF.